The 21 T cell receptor beta chains in this list originate from one sample, sequenced in a study of cytomegalovirus exposure and HLA in healthy donors. This PCR relied on a set of 60 Vbeta primers and 13 Jbeta primers. Profiling relied on immunoSEQ multiplex PCR, and the TCRdb table lists in-frame clones only, not all of them. The sample lists under 85,000 clones, about 78% seen once, with 2.5% to 3.5% in the top ten. The sequenced sample was PBMCs. These receptors originate from a man aged 18 to 30 in good health and CMV-seronegative.

V and J are TRBV5-8 and TRBJ2-5; 8 nucleotides align to TRBD1. This CDR3 contains 14 residues. Germline V gives CDR1 SGHTS, CDR2 YDEGEE. V was pared by 1 base and J by 9 bases, with 8 bases of the junction left unmatched. The CDR3: CASSLSGGAEPQYF. DNA of the CDR3: TGTGCCAGCAGCTTGTCAGGGGGCGCGGAGCCCCAGTACTTC. Using reference TRBV5-8 and TRBJ2-5 for the parts outside the CDR3, the full variable domain is EAGVTQSPTHLIKTRGQQATLRCSPISGHTSVYWYQQALGLGLQFLLWYDEGEERNRGNFPPRFSGRQFPNYSSELNVNALELEDSALYLCASSLSGGAEPQYFGPGTRLLVL.

This clone was recorded only once. The gene calls are TRBV5-8 and TRBJ2-4, with 7 bases fitting TRBD1. The CDR3 covers 15 residues. The V gene end was trimmed by 5 bases and the J gene end by 2 bases; junction bases not matched to a gene: 7. CDR1 SGHTS and CDR2 YDEGEE come from the germline V gene. The CDR3 is CASSPRGMTKNIQYF. CDR3 nucleotide sequence: TGTGCCAGCAGTCCCAGGGGGATGACCAAAAACATTCAGTACTTC.

The chain links TRBV7-9 to TRBJ2-4; D possibly corresponds to TRBD2 (5 bases). Germline V gives CDR1 SEHNR, CDR2 FQNEAQ (reference sequence). V dropped 4 bases and J dropped 10 bases, with 23 bases sitting between them. This CDR3 is 16 amino acids long. The CDR3 nucleotides read TGTGCCAGCAGCTCCGCGACCGGGGAGCACAGAGGAATTCAGTACTTC. This gives the protein CASSSATGEHRGIQYF.

The chain combines TRBV2 with TRBJ2-2; TRBD2 aligns across 8 bases. The CDR3 contains 14 residues. Germline assignment: CDR1 SNHLY and CDR2 FYNNEI. The V gene end was trimmed by 10 bases and the J gene end by 2 bases; junction bases not matched to a gene: 6. The CDR3 sequence: CATGRDTNTGELFF. As DNA, the CDR3 is TGTGCCACCGGGAGGGACACCAACACCGGGGAGCTGTTTTTT.

This chain connects TRBV4-3 to TRBJ1-1, with 8 bases matching TRBD1. The CDR3 is 12 amino acids. Trimming at V came to 1 base and at J to 8 bases, leaving 0 bases not matched to a gene. The germline V gene encodes CDR1 LGHNA and CDR2 YSLEER. The CDR3 DNA sequence: TGCGCCAGCAGCCAAGGGGACAGGGAAGCTTTCTTT. Protein sequence: CASSQGDREAFF.

This clone occurred a few times. This chain joins TRBV2 and TRBJ2-7; D remains ambiguous. Germline V gene sequence: CDR1 SNHLY, CDR2 FYNNEI. Trimming shortened V by 7 bases and J by 5 bases, and 12 bases separated the two germline ends. CDR3 size: 12 residues. In nucleotides, the CDR3 is TGTGCCAGCAATACAGCCTCGAACGAGCAGTACTTC. It is translated as CASNTASNEQYF.

V and J are TRBV10-3 and TRBJ2-7, with 10 bases that match TRBD1. Germline V gene sequence: CDR1 ENHRY, CDR2 SYGVKD. V trimming: 4 bases; J trimming: 3 bases; junction bases outside the gene matches: 6. The CDR3 length is 15 residues. The chain's CDR3 is CAISALGQGIYEQYV. CDR3 nucleotide sequence: TGTGCCATCAGTGCTCTGGGACAGGGGATCTACGAGCAGTACGTC.

J is TRBJ2-3 and V is TRBV4-3, with D hard to call. Per germline, CDR1 LGHNA and CDR2 YSLEER. This CDR3 is built from 15 residues. Trimming shortened V by 0 bases and J by 2 bases, and 9 bases separated the two germline ends. The CDR3 bases are TGCGCCAGCAGCCAAGATACGATACTCACAGATACGCAGTATTTT. Residues: CASSQDTILTDTQYF.

This clone was picked up one time. CDR3 sequence reads: CASSQEAGGYTDTQYF. In DNA form, the CDR3 reads TGCGCCAGCAGCCAAGAGGCGGGGGGATACACAGATACGCAGTATTTT. The chain combines TRBV4-3 with TRBJ2-3; 8 nucleotides line up with TRBD2. CDR3 length: 16 residues. V gave up 0 bases and J gave up 2 bases; unmatched junction bases: 4. Germline V gene lookup returns CDR1 LGHNA and CDR2 YSLEER.

This clone was seen more than once but under ten times. Distinct nucleotide sequences in the sample also encode this CDR3. The chain couples TRBV6-1 to TRBJ2-1; TRBD2 aligns across 11 bases. The ends lost 2 bases at V and 3 bases at J; junction bases unmatched: 0. The CDR3 covers 15 residues. The germline V gene encodes CDR1 MNHNS and CDR2 SASEGT. The CDR3 reads CASSELAGGYNEQFF. The CDR3 bases are TGTGCCAGCAGTGAACTAGCGGGGGGCTACAATGAGCAGTTCTTC.

This sequence joins TRBV29-1 and TRBJ1-1, with D unresolved. Germline CDR1 SQVTM, CDR2 ANQGSEA. The CDR3 spans 11 residues. V lost 7 bases and J 1 base, leaving 7 bases between the germline ends. The CDR3 loop reads CSGVANTEAFF. Here the CDR3 DNA reads TGCAGCGGTGTGGCGAACACTGAAGCTTTCTTT.

The chain recombines TRBV5-6 with TRBJ2-3; D is possibly TRBD2 (6 bases). With 2 bases removed from V and 5 bases from J, the gap between germline ends came to 9 bases. This CDR3 has 13 amino acids. The germline V gene has CDR1 SGHDT and CDR2 YYEEEE. The CDR3, as DNA: TGTGCCAGCAGCTTTGAGGGAGGAGATACGCAGTATTTT. Protein product: CASSFEGGDTQYF.

This chain links TRBV15 with TRBJ2-7; 12 nucleotides agree with TRBD1. J was trimmed by 11 bases and V by 5 bases; bases with no gene match: 22. Germline-derived CDR1 and CDR2 are LNHNV and YYDKDF (reference sequence). The CDR3 sequence is 18 residues long. CDR3 sequence (DNA): TGTGCCACCAGCCAACACCGGGACAGGGGGCTTATGGATTTATGGGAGTACGTC. It is translated as CATSQHRDRGLMDLWEYV.

The chain has TRBV14 and TRBJ1-1; D might be TRBD1 (5 bases). Trimming took off 4 bases at V and 5 bases at J, with 14 bases between the two ends. Germline V gives CDR1 SGHDN, CDR2 FVKESK. CDR3 size: 14 residues. The CDR3 protein is CASSPTQERTEAFF. CDR3 nucleotides: TGTGCCAGCAGCCCTACACAGGAAAGAACTGAAGCTTTCTTT.

The chain recombines TRBV5-4 with TRBJ2-6; 15 bases agree with TRBD2. The CDR3 loop spans 17 amino acids. J gave up 9 bases and V 4 bases, and 8 bases lay outside the gene matches. Germline V CDR1 and CDR2: SGHNT, YYREEE (reference sequence). The CDR3: CASSPGLAGGPGNVLTF. The CDR3 DNA reads TGTGCCAGCAGCCCCGGACTAGCGGGGGGGCCGGGCAACGTCCTGACTTTC.

V usage is TRBV6-5 and J usage is TRBJ2-5; TRBD2 agrees at 9 bases. The J segment lost 5 bases and the V segment lost 2 bases, leaving 9 bases of the junction unmatched. The V gene's germline CDR1 is MNHEY and CDR2 SVGAGI. The CDR3 is 16 amino acids. The CDR3 nucleotides are TGTGCCAGCAGTTACCGCGGGGGGGGGCCGTCGGAGACCCAGTACTTC. It encodes CASSYRGGGPSETQYF.

CDR3 nucleotide sequence: TGTGCCAGCAGCAAGATCACAGGGCCCTCCTACAATGAGCAGTTCTTC. Encoded protein: CASSKITGPSYNEQFF. The chain recombines TRBV11-2 with TRBJ2-1, with a tentative D call TRBD1 (6 bases). The CDR3 is 16 amino acids. The V gene's germline CDR1 is SGHAT and CDR2 FQNNGV. V dropped 5 bases and J dropped 0 bases, with 14 bases sitting between them.

The V gene is TRBV9, the J gene TRBJ1-2; TRBD1 matches at 10 bases. Germline values: CDR1 SGDLS, CDR2 YYNGEE. J gave up 5 bases and V 4 bases, and 11 bases lay outside the gene matches. This CDR3 is built from 16 residues. The CDR3 here is CASSLEVTGGAYGYTF. CDR3 sequence (DNA): TGTGCCAGCAGCCTTGAAGTGACAGGGGGCGCGTATGGCTACACCTTC.

CDR3 loop: CASSQGLGGMNTEAFF. The CDR3 nucleotides are TGTGCCAGCAGCCAAGGGCTCGGGGGGATGAACACTGAAGCTTTCTTT. The rearrangement joins TRBV4-2 to TRBJ1-1; D is possibly TRBD1 (5 bases). The CDR3 covers 16 residues. Per germline, CDR1 LGHNA and CDR2 YNFKEQ. The V and J ends lost 1 base and 0 bases respectively, with 12 bases between them.

The rearrangement links TRBV6-6 to TRBJ1-2, with 10 bases lining up with TRBD1. Trimming at V came to 2 bases and at J to 9 bases, leaving 6 bases not matched to a gene. CDR3 length equals 14 residues. In germline, CDR1 is MNHNY, CDR2 SVGAGI (reference sequence). The CDR3 nucleotides read TGTGCCAGCAGTTACCCGGGACAGGGGAACAGCTACACCTTC. This translates into CASSYPGQGNSYTF.

This chain joins TRBV4-3 and TRBJ2-3, with 9 bases lining up with TRBD2. The CDR3 sequence is 17 residues long. The germline V gene encodes CDR1 LGHNA and CDR2 YSLEER. Germline trimming cut 0 bases from V and 1 base from J; bases unmatched to any gene: 5. The CDR3 loop reads CASSQEGRLAGTDTQYF. The CDR3 DNA is TGCGCCAGCAGCCAAGAGGGGAGACTAGCGGGCACAGATACGCAGTATTTT.